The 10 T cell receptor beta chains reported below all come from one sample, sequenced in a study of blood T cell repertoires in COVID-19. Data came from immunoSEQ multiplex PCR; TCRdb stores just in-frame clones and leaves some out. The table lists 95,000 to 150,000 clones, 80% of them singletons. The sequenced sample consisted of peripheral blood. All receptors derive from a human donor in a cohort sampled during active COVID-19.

The CDR3 loop reads CASSTTLAGGYNEQFF. The CDR3 bases are TGTGCCAGCAGCACGACACTAGCGGGGGGGTACAATGAGCAGTTCTTC. The chain carries TRBV7-3 and TRBJ2-1, with 13 nucleotides matching TRBD2. The V gene's germline CDR1 is SGHTA and CDR2 FQGTGA. This CDR3 region has 16 residues. Trimming cost V 5 bases and J 4 bases; bases outside gene matches: 5. Filled out from reference TRBV7-3 and TRBJ2-1, the complete variable domain reads GAGVSQTPSNKVTEKGKYVELRCDPISGHTALYWYRQSLGQGPEFLIYFQGTGAADDSGLPNDRFFAVRPEGSVSTLKIQRTERGDSAVYLCASSTTLAGGYNEQFFGPGTRLTVL.

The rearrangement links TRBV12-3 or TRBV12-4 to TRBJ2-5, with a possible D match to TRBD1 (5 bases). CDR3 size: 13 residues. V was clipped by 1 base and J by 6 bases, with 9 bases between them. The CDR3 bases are TGTGCCAGCAGTTTAGACAGGCTCCAGACCCAGTACTTC. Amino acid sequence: CASSLDRLQTQYF.

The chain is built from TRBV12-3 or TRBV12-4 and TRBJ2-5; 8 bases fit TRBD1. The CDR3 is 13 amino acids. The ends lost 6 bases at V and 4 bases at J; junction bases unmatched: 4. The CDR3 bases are TGTGCCAGCAGCCCCAGGGGGCGAGAGACCCAGTACTTC. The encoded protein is CASSPRGRETQYF.

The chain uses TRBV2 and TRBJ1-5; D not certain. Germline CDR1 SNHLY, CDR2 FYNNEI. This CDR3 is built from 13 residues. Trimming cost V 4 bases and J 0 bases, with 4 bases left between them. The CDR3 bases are TGTGCCAGCAGTGTATATAGCAATCAGCCCCAGCATTTT. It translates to CASSVYSNQPQHF.

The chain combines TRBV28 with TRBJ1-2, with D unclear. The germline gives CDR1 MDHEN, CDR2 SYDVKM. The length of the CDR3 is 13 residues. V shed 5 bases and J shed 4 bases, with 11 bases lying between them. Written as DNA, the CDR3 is TGTGCCAGCAGTCCGAGGGTTCTCTATGGCTACACCTTC. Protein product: CASSPRVLYGYTF.

DNA of the CDR3: TGTGCCAGCTCACCAGCTAGCGGGAGGGTTTACAATGAGCAGTTCTTC. Translation: CASSPASGRVYNEQFF. The chain combines TRBV18 with TRBJ2-1; TRBD2 agrees at 12 bases. The CDR3 runs to 16 residues. The germline CDR1 and CDR2 sequences are KGHSH and LQKENI. With V trimmed by 2 bases and J by 4 bases, 3 bases remained unmatched.

This CDR3 is CASSPRDGGATTDTQYF. As DNA, the CDR3 is TGTGCCAGCAGCCCAAGAGATGGGGGGGCCACAACAGATACGCAGTATTTT. V usage is TRBV7-9 and J usage is TRBJ2-3, with D possibly TRBD2 on 7 matching bases. This CDR3 is built from 17 residues. CDR1 is SEHNR, CDR2 FQNEAQ, per germline (reference sequence). V was pared by 5 bases and J by 3 bases, with 21 bases between. The full variable domain, its missing parts supplied by reference TRBV7-9 and TRBJ2-3, is DTGVSQNPRHKITKRGQNVTFRCDPISEHNRLYWYRQTLGQGPEFLTYFQNEAQLEKSRLLSDRFSAERPKGSFSTLEIQRTEQGDSAMYLCASSPRDGGATTDTQYFGPGTRLTVL.

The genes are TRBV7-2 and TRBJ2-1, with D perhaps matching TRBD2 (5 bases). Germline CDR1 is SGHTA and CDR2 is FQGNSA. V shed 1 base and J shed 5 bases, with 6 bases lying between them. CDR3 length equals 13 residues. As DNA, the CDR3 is TGTGCCAGCAGCTTAGGACTAAACAATGAGCAGTTCTTC. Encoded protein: CASSLGLNNEQFF. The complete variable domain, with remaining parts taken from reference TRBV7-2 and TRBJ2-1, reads GAGVSQSPSNKVTEKGKDVELRCDPISGHTALYWYRQSLGQGLEFLIYFQGNSAPDKSGLPSDRFSAERTGGSVSTLTIQRTQQEDSAVYLCASSLGLNNEQFFGPGTRLTVL.

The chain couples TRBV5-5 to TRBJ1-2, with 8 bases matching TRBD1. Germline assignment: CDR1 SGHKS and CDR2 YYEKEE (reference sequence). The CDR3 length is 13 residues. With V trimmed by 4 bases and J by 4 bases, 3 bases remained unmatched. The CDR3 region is CASSQGAGYGYTF. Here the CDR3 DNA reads TGTGCCAGCAGCCAGGGGGCGGGCTATGGCTACACCTTC.

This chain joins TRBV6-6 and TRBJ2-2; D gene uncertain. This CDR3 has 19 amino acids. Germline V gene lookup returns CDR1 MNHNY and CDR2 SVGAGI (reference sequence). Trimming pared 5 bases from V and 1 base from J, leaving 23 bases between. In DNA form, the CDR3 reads TGTGCCAGCAGTCCGGCGGCGGTCTACAATCAAAAGAACACCGGGGAGCTGTTTTTT. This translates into CASSPAAVYNQKNTGELFF.